This record looks at one TCR beta chain sequence and its context. Antigen unknown. This sample was included in a study of cytomegalovirus exposure and HLA in healthy donors. Whole-study findings and limits: HLA allele associations emerged for around 15,000 TCR beta sequences in a later analysis, at 0.05 false discovery rate.

Primers: 60 Vbeta forward and 13 Jbeta reverse. Generated by immunoSEQ multiplex PCR, the TCRdb table keeps only in-frame clones and is missing some. Of some 130,000 clones listed, around 80% were seen once; the top ten hold 6.5% to 8%. The V gene end was trimmed by 3 bases and the J gene end by 8 bases; junction bases not matched to a gene: 8. The CDR3 extends over 15 amino acids. Germline values: CDR1 KGHSH, CDR2 LQKENI. The sequence was obtained from a man aged 40-50 years in good health and CMV-seropositive. Sequenced material: PBMCs. The gene calls are TRBV18 and TRBJ1-2; 11 bases are shared with TRBD1. Written as DNA, the CDR3 is TGTGCCAGCTCACCGCGAGGACAGGGGGCAGAGGGCTACACCTTC. It translates to CASSPRGQGAEGYTF.